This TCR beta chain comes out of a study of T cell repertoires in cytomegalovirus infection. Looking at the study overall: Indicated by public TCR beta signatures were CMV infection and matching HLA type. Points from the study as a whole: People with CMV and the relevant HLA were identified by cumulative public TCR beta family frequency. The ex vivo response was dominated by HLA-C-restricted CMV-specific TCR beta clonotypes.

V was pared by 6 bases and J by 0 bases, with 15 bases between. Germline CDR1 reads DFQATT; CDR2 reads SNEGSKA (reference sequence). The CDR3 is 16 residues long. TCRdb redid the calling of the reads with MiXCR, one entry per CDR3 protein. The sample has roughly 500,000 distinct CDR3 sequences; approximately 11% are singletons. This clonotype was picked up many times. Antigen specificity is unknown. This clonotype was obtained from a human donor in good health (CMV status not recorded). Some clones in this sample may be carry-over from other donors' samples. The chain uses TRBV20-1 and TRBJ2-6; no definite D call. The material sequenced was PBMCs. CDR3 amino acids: CSAPKKVPSGANVLTF. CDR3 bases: TGCAGTGCCCCAAAAAAGGTCCCCTCTGGGGCCAACGTCCTGACTTTC.